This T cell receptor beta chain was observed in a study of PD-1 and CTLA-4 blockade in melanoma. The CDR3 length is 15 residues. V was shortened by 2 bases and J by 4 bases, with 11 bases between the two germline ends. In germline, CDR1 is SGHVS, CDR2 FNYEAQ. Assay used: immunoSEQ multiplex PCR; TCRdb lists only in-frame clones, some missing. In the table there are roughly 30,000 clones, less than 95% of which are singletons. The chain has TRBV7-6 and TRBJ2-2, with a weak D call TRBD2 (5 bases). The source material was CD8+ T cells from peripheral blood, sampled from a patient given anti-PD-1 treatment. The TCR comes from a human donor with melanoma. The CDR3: CASSLSADGTGELFF. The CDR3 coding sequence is TGTGCCAGCAGCTTATCAGCGGACGGCACCGGGGAGCTGTTTTTT.